The source of this T cell receptor beta chain is a study of T cells in tuberculosis. Study-wide background: IGRA-negative adolescents, IGRA-positive adolescents with latent tuberculosis and adults with active tuberculosis formed this South African cohort.

Time point denoted: new active TB diagnosis, blood taken before or within 7 days of starting treatment. Comments on this clone: The antigen is undetermined.

General study points: Active tuberculosis alpha repertoires lay closer to GMM-specific TCRs than controls'.

With 8 bases clipped from V and 6 bases from J, the junction kept 13 bases outside the gene matches. Germline CDR1 and CDR2: LNHDA and SQIVND (reference sequence). CDR3 length equals 15 residues. The assay was immunoSEQ multiplex PCR, and TCRdb's table has in-frame clones only and misses some. The repertoire holds about 30,000 clones, with about 91% as singletons. The source of this sequence is an adult with tuberculosis. This rearrangement joins TRBV19 to TRBJ1-5, with 7 bases matching TRBD1. The sequences come from PBMCs, collected at tuberculosis diagnosis. This CDR3 is CASQPGQTSIQPQHF. CDR3 in DNA: TGTGCCAGTCAACCGGGACAGACGTCCATTCAGCCCCAGCATTTT. Full variable domain (rest looked up from reference TRBV19 and TRBJ1-5): DGGITQSPKYLFRKEGQNVTLSCEQNLNHDAMYWYRQDPGQGLRLIYYSQIVNDFQKGDIAEGYSVSREKKESFPLTVTSAQKNPTAFYLCASQPGQTSIQPQHFGDGTRLSIL.